A single sample gave rise to the 30 T cell receptor beta chains below, sequenced in a study of tumor-infiltrating lymphocytes in localized non-small cell lung cancer. Some clones are missing from TCRdb's copy, which holds only in-frame ones; the method was immunoSEQ multiplex PCR. The sample yields tens of thousands of clones, 60% to 75% seen once. Sequences were obtained from lung tumor tissue. Receptor source: a human donor with non-small cell lung cancer.

This clone was counted a few times. V and J are TRBV6-5 and TRBJ2-7, with D uncertain. Trimming took off 3 bases at V and 2 bases at J, with 8 bases between the two ends. The CDR3 has 13 residues. The germline V gene encodes CDR1 MNHEY and CDR2 SVGAGI. The CDR3 DNA reads TGTGCCAGCAGTTATAGTGGAGCCTACGAGCAGTACTTC. It encodes CASSYSGAYEQYF.

This clone appeared a few times. This chain connects TRBV5-6 to TRBJ1-2, with D possibly matching TRBD1 (5 bases). V dropped 1 base and J dropped 7 bases, with 11 bases sitting between them. The CDR3 is 13 residues long. Germline values: CDR1 SGHDT, CDR2 YYEEEE. This CDR3 is CASSLRGVPGYTF. In nucleotides, the CDR3 is TGTGCCAGCAGCTTGAGAGGGGTACCTGGCTACACCTTC.

This sequence joins TRBV6-1 and TRBJ1-2; D remains unclear. The CDR3 loop spans 12 amino acids. Between the trimmed V and J ends, which lost 1 base and 6 bases, there was a span of 6 bases. Germline CDR1 and CDR2: MNHNS and SASEGT. CDR3 amino acids: CASSEGSHGYTF. CDR3 DNA: TGTGCCAGCAGTGAAGGGAGCCATGGCTACACCTTC.

The chain has TRBV5-1 and TRBJ2-2; D possibly corresponds to TRBD2 (6 bases). Germline V gene data show CDR1 as SGHRS and CDR2 as YFSETQ. Trimming removed 0 bases from V and 4 bases from J, with 19 bases in between. The CDR3 consists of 18 residues. The CDR3 DNA follows: TGCGCCAGCAGCTTGGGGGGCGGGAAACCCATCGGCACCGGGGAGCTGTTTTTT. This translates into CASSLGGGKPIGTGELFF.

The rearrangement uses TRBV19 and TRBJ1-2, with D perhaps TRBD1 (5 bases). Germline V lookup: CDR1 LNHDA, CDR2 SQIVND (reference sequence). Trimming removed 6 bases from V and 1 base from J, with 9 bases in between. The CDR3 has 13 residues. CDR3 bases: TGTGCCAGTAGCCCAGGGATTAACTATGGCTACACCTTC. It specifies CASSPGINYGYTF.

This clone was counted a few times. The chain combines TRBV30 with TRBJ2-7; D perhaps matches TRBD1 (6 bases). Germline CDR1 is GTSNPN and CDR2 is SVGIG (reference sequence). This CDR3 comprises 15 residues. V dropped 2 bases and J dropped 5 bases, with 19 bases sitting between them. The CDR3: CAWSPSAVAGDEQYF. In DNA form, the CDR3 reads TGTGCCTGGAGTCCCTCAGCCGTGGCAGGGGACGAGCAGTACTTC.

This rearrangement joins TRBV5-1 to TRBJ2-7, with 7 bases identical to TRBD2. The CDR3 contains 14 residues. Germline trimming cut 7 bases from V and 0 bases from J; bases unmatched to any gene: 7. The germline V gene has CDR1 SGHRS and CDR2 YFSETQ. CDR3 in amino acids: CASSIGTNSYEQYF. DNA for the CDR3: TGCGCCAGCTCAATCGGGACTAACTCCTACGAGCAGTACTTC.

This clone rates as medium-sized. This chain links TRBV15 with TRBJ2-3, with 10 bases fitting TRBD2. V gave up 2 bases and J gave up 4 bases; unmatched junction bases: 3. This CDR3 comprises 15 residues. Germline V gene lookup returns CDR1 LNHNV and CDR2 YYDKDF (reference sequence). CDR3 protein: CATSRTLAGADTQYF. CDR3 coding DNA: TGTGCCACCAGCAGAACTCTAGCGGGAGCAGATACGCAGTATTTT.

The chain couples TRBV30 to TRBJ2-1; D is perhaps TRBD1 (5 bases). The CDR3 totals 14 residues. The V end lost 8 bases, the J end lost 7 bases, and 21 bases lay between the germline ends. Germline V lookup: CDR1 GTSNPN, CDR2 SVGIG (reference sequence). The CDR3 nucleotides read TGTGCCGGGGCGCTTGGGGCCGTCAGTAATGAGCAGTTCTTC. Its translation: CAGALGAVSNEQFF.

The chain carries TRBV2 and TRBJ1-5; D is uncertain. Trimming pared 5 bases from V and 3 bases from J, leaving 5 bases between. The CDR3 totals 12 residues. In germline, CDR1 is SNHLY, CDR2 FYNNEI. In DNA, the CDR3 is TGTGCCAGCAGTACCTACAATCAGCCCCAGCATTTT. Its protein product is CASSTYNQPQHF.

The chain uses TRBV11-2 and TRBJ2-3, with D perhaps TRBD2 (5 bases). The V gene lost 1 base and the J gene lost 6 bases, with 14 bases spanning the gap. The germline gives CDR1 SGHAT, CDR2 FQNNGV. The CDR3 loop spans 15 amino acids. The CDR3 DNA reads TGTGCCAGCAGCTTAGGTCTGCTGGAGGATGATACGCAGTATTTT. It encodes CASSLGLLEDDTQYF.

The V gene is TRBV5-8, the J gene TRBJ1-4, with D possibly being TRBD1 (5 bases). This CDR3 comprises 15 residues. From germline, CDR1 is SGHTS and CDR2 YDEGEE. Trimming cost V 2 bases and J 5 bases, with 13 bases left between them. CDR3 nucleotide sequence: TGTGCCAGCAGCTTAGCAGGACGGGGCAATGAAAAACTGTTTTTT. It specifies CASSLAGRGNEKLFF.

In this sample, this clone turned up a few times. The chain carries TRBV23-1 and TRBJ1-5; D is unresolved. TRBV23-1 is an ORF for which the function is uncertain. The V end was cut by 2 bases, the J end by 1 base, with 15 bases between. CDR3 length: 17 residues. CDR3 sequence (DNA): TGCGCCAGCAGTCAAGGAGTTGGCAGGTTGAGCAATCAGCCCCAGCATTTT. It codes for CASSQGVGRLSNQPQHF.

The chain links TRBV11-2 to TRBJ1-2; 7 bases agree with TRBD1. The CDR3 has 17 residues. Germline loops: CDR1 SGHAT, CDR2 FQNNGV. After removal of 0 bases from V and 4 bases from J, the junction contained 11 bases not matched to a gene. The CDR3 protein is CASSLDDVDRDVYGYTF. As DNA, the CDR3 is TGTGCCAGCAGCTTAGATGACGTCGACAGGGACGTCTATGGCTACACCTTC.

CDR3 coding DNA: TGTGCCAGCAGTGAAAGTAGGGGAACAGATACGCAGTATTTT. This encodes CASSESRGTDTQYF. The J gene is TRBJ2-3, the V gene TRBV6-1, with TRBD1 as a possible D gene (5 bases). Germline CDR1 MNHNS, CDR2 SASEGT. This CDR3 comprises 14 residues. V dropped 2 bases and J dropped 3 bases, with 9 bases sitting between them.

The V call is TRBV2, the J call TRBJ2-1; TRBD1 agrees at 9 bases. The germline V gene has CDR1 SNHLY and CDR2 FYNNEI. The CDR3 loop spans 13 amino acids. Germline trimming cut 5 bases from V and 5 bases from J; bases unmatched to any gene: 1. The CDR3 bases are TGTGCCAGCAGTTGGGACAGGGACAATGAGCAGTTCTTC. This translates into CASSWDRDNEQFF.

This clone was detected only a few times. The genes are TRBV18 and TRBJ1-4; D call uncertain. The V gene lost 4 bases and the J gene lost 6 bases, with 9 bases spanning the gap. The length of the CDR3 is 13 residues. CDR1 is KGHSH, CDR2 LQKENI, per germline. The CDR3 spells CASSLGPHEKLFF. In DNA form, the CDR3 reads TGTGCCAGCTCACTGGGCCCACATGAAAAACTGTTTTTT.

V gene TRBV5-5 combines with J gene TRBJ1-2, with unresolved D. The CDR3 loop spans 13 amino acids. Germline V gene data show CDR1 as SGHKS and CDR2 as YYEKEE (reference sequence). V dropped 2 bases and J dropped 2 bases, with 7 bases sitting between them. CDR3 sequence (DNA): TGTGCCAGCAGCTTCCAACAGAACTATGGCTACACCTTC. Translation: CASSFQQNYGYTF.

The chain links TRBV7-2 to TRBJ2-1; tentatively, D is TRBD1 (5 bases). Germline V CDR1 and CDR2: SGHTA, FQGNSA. The CDR3 contains 15 residues. The V end was cut by 0 bases, the J end by 4 bases, with 10 bases between. CDR3 in amino acids: CASSLAQGEYNEQFF. The CDR3 DNA reads as TGTGCCAGCAGCTTAGCGCAGGGTGAATACAATGAGCAGTTCTTC.

Comment on this clone: The same CDR3 can be traced to other DNA sequences in this sample. The chain combines TRBV28 with TRBJ1-3; D possibly corresponds to TRBD1 (5 bases). Trimming removed 3 bases from V and 4 bases from J, with 10 bases in between. The CDR3 covers 14 residues. In germline, CDR1 is MDHEN, CDR2 SYDVKM. The CDR3 region is CASSLAGLGNTIYF. The CDR3 region has the DNA TGTGCCAGCAGTTTGGCAGGGCTCGGAAACACCATATATTTT.

The gene calls are TRBV7-9 and TRBJ2-7; TRBD1 might be the D (6 bases). The CDR3 consists of 15 residues. With 3 bases removed from V and 5 bases from J, the gap between germline ends came to 17 bases. Germline CDR1 reads SEHNR; CDR2 reads FQNEAQ (reference sequence). The CDR3 spells CASSFGPQGADEQYF. The CDR3 DNA reads as TGTGCCAGCAGCTTTGGCCCACAGGGTGCCGACGAGCAGTACTTC.

The chain employs TRBV25-1 and TRBJ2-1, with 12 bases identical to TRBD2. Trimming at V came to 4 bases and at J to 9 bases, leaving 4 bases not matched to a gene. This CDR3 spans 14 amino acids. CDR1 and CDR2 (germline): MGHDK, SYGVNS. The CDR3, as DNA: TGTGCCAGCAGTGGACTAGCGGGAGTGAGTGAGCAGTTCTTC. It encodes CASSGLAGVSEQFF.

The rearrangement uses TRBV19 and TRBJ2-7; 7 bases are shared with TRBD1. Trimming took 5 bases from V and 4 from J; bases not matched to a gene: 8. This CDR3 contains 14 residues. Germline values: CDR1 LNHDA, CDR2 SQIVND (reference sequence). The CDR3 protein is CASSSPGQTYEQYF. DNA for the CDR3: TGTGCCAGTAGTTCTCCGGGACAGACTTACGAGCAGTACTTC.

V gene TRBV10-3 combines with J gene TRBJ2-1; tentatively, D is TRBD2 (7 bases). V lost 10 bases to trimming and J lost 8 bases, with 24 bases between them. CDR3 length: 15 residues. Per germline, CDR1 ENHRY and CDR2 SYGVKD. This CDR3 is CATGRQRGGKDEQFF. In DNA, the CDR3 is TGTGCCACAGGGAGACAAAGGGGGGGTAAAGATGAGCAGTTCTTC.

The V gene is TRBV19, the J gene TRBJ2-1; D is unresolved. With 9 bases removed from V and 2 bases from J, the gap between germline ends came to 11 bases. The CDR3 covers 13 residues. Germline lookup yields CDR1 LNHDA and CDR2 SQIVND (reference sequence). The CDR3 DNA reads as TGTGCCAGCGGCTTAGGGCCCTACAATGAGCAGTTCTTC. Its protein is CASGLGPYNEQFF.

About this clone: Other DNA sequences in this sample translate to the same CDR3. The chain combines TRBV5-1 with TRBJ2-1; 10 bases are a match to TRBD2. The germline V gene encodes CDR1 SGHRS and CDR2 YFSETQ. V gave up 1 base and J gave up 2 bases; unmatched junction bases: 0. The CDR3 has 15 amino acids. The CDR3 protein is CASSLTSGTYNEQFF. Written as DNA, the CDR3 is TGCGCCAGCAGCTTGACTAGCGGGACCTACAATGAGCAGTTCTTC.

The chain joins TRBV29-1 to TRBJ2-1, with 7 bases fitting TRBD1. Unmatched junction bases numbered 5, after V lost 7 bases and J lost 2 bases. This CDR3 has 13 amino acids. The germline CDR1 and CDR2 sequences are SQVTM and ANQGSEA. CDR3 nucleotides: TGCAGCGCTAACAGGGGCGCCTACAATGAGCAGTTCTTC. This codes for CSANRGAYNEQFF.

This chain uses TRBV4-1 with TRBJ2-7, with 9 bases matching TRBD1. Germline trimming cut 4 bases from V and 7 bases from J; bases unmatched to any gene: 11. CDR1 is MGHRA, CDR2 YSYEKL, per germline. The CDR3 is made up of 15 amino acids. The CDR3 is CASSRDRDRVEEQYF. CDR3 in DNA: TGCGCCAGCAGCCGGGACCGGGACAGGGTAGAAGAGCAGTACTTC.

The chain links TRBV7-9 to TRBJ2-7; D is perhaps TRBD1 or TRBD2 (6 bases each). The ends were cut back, 1 base at V and 2 bases at J, with 24 bases in the middle. The CDR3 is 19 residues long. The germline gives CDR1 SEHNR, CDR2 FQNEAQ (reference sequence). The DNA of the CDR3 is TGTGCCAGCAGCTTAGTCCGAGCCGGGGGCACAAGGGGACCCTACGAGCAGTACTTC. Its protein is CASSLVRAGGTRGPYEQYF.

This chain connects TRBV15 to TRBJ2-7; D gene ambiguous. V dropped 0 bases and J dropped 0 bases, with 6 bases sitting between them. Germline assignment: CDR1 LNHNV and CDR2 YYDKDF (reference sequence). This CDR3 has 14 amino acids. The DNA of the CDR3 is TGTGCCACCAGCAGAGAAGCCAGCTCCTACGAGCAGTACTTC. Translating it yields CATSREASSYEQYF.